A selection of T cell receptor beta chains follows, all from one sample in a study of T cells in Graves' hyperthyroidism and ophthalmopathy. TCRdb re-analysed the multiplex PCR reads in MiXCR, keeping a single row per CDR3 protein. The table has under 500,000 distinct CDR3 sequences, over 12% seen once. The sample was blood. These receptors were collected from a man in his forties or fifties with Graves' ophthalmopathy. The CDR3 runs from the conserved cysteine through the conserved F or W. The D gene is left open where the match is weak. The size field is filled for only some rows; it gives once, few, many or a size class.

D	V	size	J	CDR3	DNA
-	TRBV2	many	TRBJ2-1	CASSPGRRGSEQFF	TGTGCCAGCAGCCCAGGTCGCCGGGGTAGTGAGCAGTTCTTC
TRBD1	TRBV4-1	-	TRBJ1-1	CASSQQGARTEAFF	TGCGCCAGCAGCCAACAGGGGGCGAGGACTGAAGCTTTCTTT
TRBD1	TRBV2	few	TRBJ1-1	CASTEQGQMNTEAFF	TGTGCCAGTACAGAACAGGGACAGATGAACACTGAAGCTTTCTTT
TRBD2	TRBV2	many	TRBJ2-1	CASRTSGSSYNEQFF	TGTGCCAGTCGGACTAGCGGGAGTTCCTACAATGAGCAGTTCTTC
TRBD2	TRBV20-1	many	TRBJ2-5	CSGPGLAGGPEGGGTQYF	TGCAGTGGCCCGGGACTAGCGGGAGGGCCCGAGGGCGGGGGGACCCAGTACTTC
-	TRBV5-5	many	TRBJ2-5	CASSLASDVGTQYF	TGTGCCAGCAGCTTGGCGTCGGACGTCGGTACCCAGTACTTC
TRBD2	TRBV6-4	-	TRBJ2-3	CASSELAGDTQYF	TGTGCCAGCAGTGAACTAGCGGGGGATACGCAGTATTTT
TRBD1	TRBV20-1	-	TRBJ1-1	CSALSTGGDTEAFF	TGCAGTGCCCTCTCGACAGGGGGCGACACTGAAGCTTTCTTT
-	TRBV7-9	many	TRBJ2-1	CASSLGRLASDEQFF	TGTGCCAGCAGCCTAGGGCGCCTAGCGAGTGATGAGCAGTTCTTC
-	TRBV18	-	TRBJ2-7	CASSPPRQGRIYEQYF	TGTGCCAGCTCACCACCGCGGCAGGGGCGAATCTACGAGCAGTACTTC
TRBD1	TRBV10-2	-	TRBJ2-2	CASRTDRAGGELFF	TGCGCCAGCAGAACGGACAGGGCCGGCGGGGAGCTGTTTTTT
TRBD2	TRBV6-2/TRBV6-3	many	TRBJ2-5	CASSYSRTSGRPQETQYF	TGTGCCAGCAGTTACTCGAGGACTAGCGGGAGACCACAAGAGACCCAGTACTTC
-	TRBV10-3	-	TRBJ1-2	CAISESRQEVYGYTF	TGTGCCATCAGTGAGTCGAGGCAGGAAGTCTATGGCTACACCTTC
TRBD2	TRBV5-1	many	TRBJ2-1	CASSLGGRHTDEQFF	TGCGCCAGCAGCTTGGGCGGGAGACACACCGATGAGCAGTTCTTC
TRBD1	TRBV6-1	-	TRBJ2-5	CASSDRDRGFTKETQYF	TGTGCCAGCAGCGACCGGGACAGGGGCTTCACCAAGGAGACCCAGTACTTC
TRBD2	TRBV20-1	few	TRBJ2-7	CSASPLAGGCEQYF	TGCAGTGCTAGCCCCCTAGCGGGAGGGTGCGAGCAGTACTTC
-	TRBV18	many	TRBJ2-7	CASSPPMGTAGSEQYF	TGTGCCAGCTCACCACCGATGGGGACCGCGGGCTCCGAGCAGTACTTC
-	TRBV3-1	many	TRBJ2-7	CASSQVRGYYEQYF	TGTGCCAGCAGCCAAGTGCGCGGATACTACGAGCAGTACTTC
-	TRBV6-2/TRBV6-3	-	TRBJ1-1	CASSYPLNSEAFF	TGTGCCAGCAGTTACCCTCTCAATTCTGAAGCTTTCTTT
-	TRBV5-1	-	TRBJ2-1	CASSLREISYNEQFF	TGCGCCAGCAGCTTGCGGGAGATATCCTACAATGAGCAGTTCTTC
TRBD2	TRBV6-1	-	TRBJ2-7	CASRRTSGRALYEQYF	TGTGCCAGCAGAAGGACTAGCGGGAGGGCCTTATACGAGCAGTACTTC
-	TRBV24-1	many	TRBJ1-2	CATKSGYGYTF	TGTGCCACCAAATCTGGATATGGCTACACCTTC
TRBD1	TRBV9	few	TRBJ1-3	CASSRGRTGGGNTIYF	TGTGCCAGCAGCCGGGGCCGGACAGGGGGTGGAAACACCATATATTTT
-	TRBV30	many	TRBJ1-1	CAGEIGTEAFF	TGTGCCGGGGAAATAGGGACTGAAGCTTTCTTT
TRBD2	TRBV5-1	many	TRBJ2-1	CASSWGTSGYNEQFF	TGCGCCAGCAGCTGGGGGACTAGCGGATACAATGAGCAGTTCTTC
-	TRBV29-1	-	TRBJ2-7	CSPKVASEYEQYF	TGCAGCCCGAAGGTGGCTAGCGAGTACGAGCAGTACTTC
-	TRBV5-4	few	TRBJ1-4	CASSLGGRGSNEKLFF	TGTGCCAGCAGCCTTGGAGGCAGGGGATCTAATGAAAAACTGTTTTTT
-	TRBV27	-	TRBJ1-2	CASSPINSPGYTF	TGTGCCAGCAGCCCTATTAACTCCCCTGGCTACACCTTC
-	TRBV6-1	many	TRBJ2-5	CASSAQGRGQETQYF	TGTGCCAGCAGTGCACAGGGTAGGGGACAAGAGACCCAGTACTTC
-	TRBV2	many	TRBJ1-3	CASSRGPGTGNTIYF	TGTGCCAGCAGCCGTGGACCCGGGACTGGAAACACCATATATTTT
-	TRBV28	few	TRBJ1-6	CAAKSEKSSYNSPLHF	TGTGCCGCAAAATCCGAGAAAAGCTCCTATAATTCACCCCTCCACTTT
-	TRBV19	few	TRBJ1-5	CASSRAGHLDQPQHF	TGTGCCAGTAGTAGGGCGGGACACCTGGATCAGCCCCAGCATTTT
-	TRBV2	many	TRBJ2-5	CASSPRELETQYF	TGTGCCAGCAGTCCTAGGGAATTAGAGACCCAGTACTTC
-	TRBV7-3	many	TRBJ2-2	CASGGAVLGELFF	TGTGCCAGCGGGGGCGCGGTACTTGGGGAGCTGTTTTTT
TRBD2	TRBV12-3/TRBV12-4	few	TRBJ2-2	CASSLLAGVPSNTGELFF	TGTGCCAGCAGTTTACTAGCGGGAGTACCCTCGAACACCGGGGAGCTGTTTTTT
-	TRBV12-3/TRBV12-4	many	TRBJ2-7	CASSSGLRSGEQYF	TGTGCCAGCAGTTCGGGACTGCGCTCCGGCGAGCAGTACTTC
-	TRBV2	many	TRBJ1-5	CASSERAAHNQPQHF	TGTGCCAGCAGTGAAAGGGCCGCGCACAATCAGCCCCAGCATTTT
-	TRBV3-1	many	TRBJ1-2	CASSQAEGLHGYTF	TGTGCCAGCAGCCAAGCAGAGGGATTGCATGGCTACACCTTC
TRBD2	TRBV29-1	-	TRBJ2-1	CSVEMAGAVDNEQFF	TGCAGCGTTGAGATGGCGGGAGCAGTCGACAATGAGCAGTTCTTC
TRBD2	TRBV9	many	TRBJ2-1	CASSVDGLGPNEQFF	TGTGCCAGCAGCGTAGACGGACTAGGGCCCAATGAGCAGTTCTTC
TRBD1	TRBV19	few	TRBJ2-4	CASSHTPGQGSGAKNIQYF	TGTGCCAGTAGCCATACTCCGGGACAGGGGAGTGGAGCCAAAAACATTCAGTACTTC
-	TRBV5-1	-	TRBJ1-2	CASSQDTNYGYTF	TGCGCCAGCAGCCAGGACACTAACTATGGCTACACCTTC
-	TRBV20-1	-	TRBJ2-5	CSASPDVETQYF	TGCAGTGCTAGCCCCGATGTAGAGACCCAGTACTTC
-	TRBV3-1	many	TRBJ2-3	CASSQGIGSRPDTQYF	TGTGCCAGCAGCCAAGGGATCGGGAGCAGGCCAGATACGCAGTATTTT
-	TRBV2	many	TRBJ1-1	CASREEDPTEAFF	TGTGCCAGCAGGGAGGAAGACCCCACTGAAGCTTTCTTT
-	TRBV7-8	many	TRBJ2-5	CASSWTAGGETQYF	TGTGCCAGCAGCTGGACAGCAGGAGGAGAGACCCAGTACTTC
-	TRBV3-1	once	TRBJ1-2	CASSPRPGAGQDGYTF	TGTGCCAGCAGCCCTCGTCCGGGGGCTGGGCAAGATGGCTACACCTTC
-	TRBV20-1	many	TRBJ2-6	CSARSRTTLGANVLTF	TGCAGTGCTAGATCGAGGACAACTCTAGGGGCCAACGTCCTGACTTTC
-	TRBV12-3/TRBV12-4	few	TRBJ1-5	CASSLERKAQHF	TGTGCCAGCAGTTTAGAGAGGAAAGCCCAGCATTTT
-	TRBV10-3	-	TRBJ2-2	CAISESENTGELFF	TGTGCCATCAGTGAGTCGGAAAACACCGGGGAGCTGTTTTTT
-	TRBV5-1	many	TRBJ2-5	CASSLAGTGQETQYF	TGCGCCAGCAGCTTGGCGGGTACAGGGCAAGAGACCCAGTACTTC
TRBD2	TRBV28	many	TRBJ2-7	CASNRLPGLAGLSSYEQYF	TGTGCCAGCAACCGCCTACCGGGACTAGCGGGTCTGAGCTCCTACGAGCAGTACTTC
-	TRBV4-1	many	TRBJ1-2	CASSQDGYYGYTF	TGCGCCAGCAGCCAAGATGGATACTATGGCTACACCTTC
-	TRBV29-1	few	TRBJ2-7	CSVVPQLGLEQYF	TGCAGCGTTGTGCCGCAGTTGGGCCTGGAGCAGTACTTC